The subject of this entry is one TCR beta chain. Its target is not known. Trimming at V came to 6 bases and at J to 5 bases, leaving 15 bases not matched to a gene. CDR1 is SGHVS and CDR2 is FNYEAQ in the germline V gene. This CDR3 spans 19 amino acids. While the first cohort had fewer than 850 subjects, the donors belonged to the separate validation cohort of over a hundred subjects. Libraries were prepared by immunoSEQ multiplex PCR; TCRdb keeps only in-frame clonotypes and omits some of them. The table lists 150,000 to 200,000 clones, approximately 88% of them singletons. These data are taken from a study of cytomegalovirus exposure and HLA in healthy donors. About the research overall: A subsequent analysis stated that the roughly 130 validation repertoires were run on the same platform as the approximately 700 first-cohort repertoires.

Findings of the study overall: Rare TCR sequences predominated, though certain public TCRs were found in many donors. Overall, around 160 TCR beta chains were annotated as cytomegalovirus-associated.

The V and J genes are TRBV7-6 and TRBJ2-3; TRBD2 matches 15 bases. Sequencing input: PBMCs. The sequence derives from a man aged 30 to 45 in good health and CMV-seropositive. CDR3: CASRRVVGLAGGQIDTQYF. The CDR3 region has the DNA TGTGCCAGCAGACGGGTAGTGGGACTAGCGGGGGGTCAAATAGATACGCAGTATTTT.